The 5 T cell receptor beta chains below come from one sample, sequenced in a study of control samples from healthy donors and cancer patients. Sequencing used immunoSEQ multiplex PCR; TCRdb keeps in-frame clones, though not all of them. There are more than 95,000 clones in the sample; about nine tenths occur only once, and 7% to 10% lies in the top ten. The sample was blood. Every receptor here comes from a man in his forties in good health.

The CDR3 region has the DNA TGCGCCAGCAGTTTAGACAGGGTCGGTGGCTACACCTTC. It encodes CASSLDRVGGYTF. The V call is TRBV10-1, the J call TRBJ1-2; 7 nucleotides match TRBD1. This CDR3 comprises 13 residues. V was pared by 5 bases and J by 7 bases, with 7 bases of the junction left unmatched. Germline V gives CDR1 WNHNN, CDR2 SYGVQD (reference sequence).

This clone was counted between two and nine times. The chain employs TRBV25-1 and TRBJ1-6; 7 nucleotides match TRBD1. Losses at the gene ends were 5 bases for V and 10 bases for J; bases not matched to a gene: 14. The V gene's germline CDR1 is MGHDK and CDR2 SYGVNS. This CDR3 has 16 residues. CDR3 coding DNA: TGTGCCAGCAGTTGGGGAGTCCCCGACAGGGCGTCACCCCTCCACTTT. It is translated as CASSWGVPDRASPLHF.

The chain carries TRBV25-1 and TRBJ1-4; D is unclear. This CDR3 region has 14 residues. CDR1 and CDR2 from the germline V gene are MGHDK and SYGVNS. Trimming removed 2 bases from V and 1 base from J, with 5 bases in between. CDR3 sequence: CASSEGGTNEKLFF. The CDR3 DNA reads as TGTGCCAGCAGTGAAGGTGGAACTAATGAAAAACTGTTTTTT.

This clone was found once. This chain connects TRBV6-2 or TRBV6-3 to TRBJ1-2; D gene ambiguous. The CDR3 is 13 amino acids. Germline CDR1 reads MNHEY; CDR2 reads SVGEGT. Trimming took 2 bases from V and 8 from J, leaving 12 bases between them. CDR3: CASSYGQREGYTF. CDR3 coding DNA: TGTGCCAGCAGTTACGGTCAAAGAGAGGGCTACACCTTC.

This clone was recorded a few times. This sequence joins TRBV19 and TRBJ2-3; 7 nucleotides agree with TRBD2. With V trimmed by 8 bases and J by 2 bases, 7 bases remained unmatched. The CDR3 loop spans 14 amino acids. The germline gives CDR1 LNHDA, CDR2 SQIVND (reference sequence). CDR3 bases: TGTGCCAGTCGTAGGAGCGGGAACACAGATACGCAGTATTTT. It translates to CASRRSGNTDTQYF.